The next 24 T cell receptor beta chains were all read from a single sample in a study of OX40 agonist ivuxolimab in advanced cancers. TCRdb keeps only in-frame clones here, not all; method: immunoSEQ multiplex PCR. Seen here are 78,000 or so clones, approximately 90% observed once, and the top ten hold around 2.8%. This sample comprised CD4+ or CD8+ T cells sorted from blood, obtained in a trial of the OX40 agonist ivuxolimab. All receptors come from an adult with an advanced solid tumor such as melanoma, head and neck, liver or kidney cancer.

The chain combines TRBV10-1 with TRBJ1-1; TRBD1 matches at 7 bases. The CDR3 is made up of 14 amino acids. The J segment lost 4 bases and the V segment lost 4 bases, leaving 6 bases of the junction unmatched. Germline-derived CDR1 and CDR2 are WNHNN and SYGVQD (reference sequence). DNA for the CDR3: TGCGCCAGCAGTGCCAACAGGGGATCCACTGAAGCTTTCTTT. This translates into CASSANRGSTEAFF.

The CDR3 here is CSALRGETEAFF. CDR3 nucleotides: TGCAGCGCCCTACGGGGGGAAACTGAAGCTTTCTTT. V gene TRBV29-1 combines with J gene TRBJ1-1; D might be TRBD1 (5 bases). V was clipped by 7 bases and J by 5 bases, with 14 bases between them. This CDR3 has 12 residues. Germline lookup yields CDR1 SQVTM and CDR2 ANQGSEA.

The chain uses TRBV2 and TRBJ2-5; 7 bases match TRBD1. After removal of 7 bases from V and 2 bases from J, the junction contained 4 bases not matched to a gene. The CDR3 covers 13 residues. Looked up from germline, CDR1 is SNHLY and CDR2 is FYNNEI. The CDR3 coding sequence is TGTGCCAGCACGACAGGGCCTCAAGAGACCCAGTACTTC. Residues: CASTTGPQETQYF.

This chain links TRBV7-9 with TRBJ2-5, with D perhaps being TRBD1 or TRBD2 (5 bases each). CDR1 is SEHNR and CDR2 is FQNEAQ in the germline V gene (reference sequence). This CDR3 comprises 16 residues. V dropped 5 bases and J dropped 5 bases, with 21 bases sitting between them. The CDR3 bases are TGTGCCAGCAGCATCTTCCCCGGGACCCTTGGGGAGACCCAGTACTTC. It is translated as CASSIFPGTLGETQYF.

The chain recombines TRBV7-2 with TRBJ1-6; D not certain. Looked up from germline, CDR1 is SGHTA and CDR2 is FQGNSA. V lost 5 bases and J 4 bases, leaving 3 bases between the germline ends. The CDR3 is 12 amino acids. This chain's CDR3 is CASSLYNSPLHF. For the CDR3, the DNA is TGTGCCAGCAGCCTGTATAATTCACCCCTCCACTTT.

The V call is TRBV5-4, the J call TRBJ1-1, with a weak D call TRBD1 (6 bases). Germline values: CDR1 SGHNT, CDR2 YYREEE (reference sequence). V shed 4 bases and J shed 2 bases, with 15 bases lying between them. This CDR3 comprises 15 residues. CDR3 DNA sequence: TGTGCCAGCAGCGCCCGACAGGTCTTAAACACTGAAGCTTTCTTT. Its translation is CASSARQVLNTEAFF.

V and J are TRBV27 and TRBJ2-7; the D gene is possibly TRBD2 (6 bases). Per the germline V gene, CDR1 is MNHEY and CDR2 is SMNVEV (reference sequence). V was shortened by 5 bases and J by 2 bases, with 22 bases between the two germline ends. The length of the CDR3 is 17 residues. CDR3 region: CASSLKGGSPLAYEQYF. CDR3 in DNA: TGTGCCAGCAGTCTAAAAGGAGGGTCCCCCCTCGCCTACGAGCAGTACTTC.

This chain connects TRBV5-1 to TRBJ2-5; TRBD2 might be the D (6 bases). The germline V and J ends were trimmed by 6 bases and 1 base, with 19 bases remaining between them. Germline loops: CDR1 SGHRS, CDR2 YFSETQ. The CDR3 length is 16 residues. CDR3 protein: CASKQFGTSPQETQYF. Here the CDR3 DNA reads TGCGCCAGCAAACAATTTGGGACTTCCCCCCAAGAGACCCAGTACTTC.

The chain recombines TRBV5-1 with TRBJ1-2; D unclear. This CDR3 has 13 amino acids. CDR1 is SGHRS, CDR2 YFSETQ, per germline. The V end lost 2 bases, the J end lost 4 bases, and 9 bases lay between the germline ends. The CDR3 DNA follows: TGCGCCAGCAGCTTAGAGGTTCGCTATGGCTACACCTTC. This gives the protein CASSLEVRYGYTF. The full variable domain, rest sourced from reference TRBV5-1 and TRBJ1-2, is KAGVTQTPRYLIKTRGQQVTLSCSPISGHRSVSWYQQTPGQGLQFLFEYFSETQRNKGNFPGRFSGRQFSNSRSEMNVSTLELGDSALYLCASSLEVRYGYTFGSGTRLTVV.

The chain recombines TRBV2 with TRBJ2-1; 11 nucleotides match TRBD2. The CDR3 spans 15 residues. J gave up 7 bases and V 7 bases, and 9 bases lay outside the gene matches. Germline CDR1 SNHLY, CDR2 FYNNEI. The CDR3 DNA reads as TGTGCCAGCACTTCACTAGCGGGAGAGGTGAATGAGCAGTTCTTC. Translation: CASTSLAGEVNEQFF.

V gene TRBV14 combines with J gene TRBJ2-7, with 12 positions matching TRBD1. The CDR3 consists of 15 residues. The germline CDR1 and CDR2 sequences are SGHDN and FVKESK. The ends lost 3 bases at V and 6 bases at J; junction bases unmatched: 6. This CDR3 is CASSHLGQGAREQYF. The CDR3 DNA follows: TGTGCCAGCAGCCACCTGGGACAGGGGGCGCGCGAGCAGTACTTC.

The rearrangement joins TRBV28 to TRBJ1-5; D gene unclear. CDR1 is MDHEN and CDR2 is SYDVKM in the germline V gene. Trimming shortened V by 3 bases and J by 5 bases, and 14 bases separated the two germline ends. The CDR3 consists of 15 residues. CDR3 region: CASSFHPGGYQPQHF. The CDR3 nucleotides read TGTGCCAGCAGTTTTCACCCGGGTGGGTATCAGCCCCAGCATTTT.

The V and J genes are TRBV30 and TRBJ2-7; D may correspond to TRBD1 or TRBD2 (5 bases each). Germline V gives CDR1 GTSNPN, CDR2 SVGIG (reference sequence). V lost 7 bases and J lost 6, with 19 bases in between. The length of the CDR3 is 13 residues. The CDR3 DNA reads as TGTGCCTCCATCCCGGGATCAGGGCTCGAGCAGTACTTC. This gives the protein CASIPGSGLEQYF.

The chain links TRBV2 to TRBJ2-2; 10 bases fit TRBD1. V lost 6 bases to trimming and J lost 4 bases; unmatched junction nucleotides: 8. The CDR3 has 16 residues. Germline lookup yields CDR1 SNHLY and CDR2 FYNNEI. CDR3 sequence reads: CASRRRQGAGTGELFF. CDR3 in DNA: TGTGCCAGCAGGCGTCGACAGGGGGCGGGCACCGGGGAGCTGTTTTTT. Looking up the rest from reference TRBV2 and TRBJ2-2 gives the full variable domain: EPEVTQTPSHQVTQMGQEVILRCVPISNHLYFYWYRQILGQKVEFLVSFYNNEISEKSEIFDDQFSVERPDGSNFTLKIRSTKLEDSAMYFCASRRRQGAGTGELFFGEGSRLTVL.

The CDR3 sequence: CASSQGEAGSSVETQYF. Written as DNA, the CDR3 is TGCGCCAGCAGCCAAGGTGAAGCGGGATCTTCCGTGGAGACCCAGTACTTC. The chain couples TRBV4-1 to TRBJ2-5, with TRBD2 matching 7 bases. CDR1 is MGHRA, CDR2 YSYEKL, per germline. This CDR3 comprises 17 residues. V was pared by 1 base and J by 5 bases, with 13 bases of the junction left unmatched.

This chain joins TRBV7-6 and TRBJ2-6; D is undetermined. CDR3 length: 15 amino acids. Germline V gene data show CDR1 as SGHVS and CDR2 as FNYEAQ. V was trimmed by 5 bases and J by 4 bases, leaving 12 bases between them. Here the CDR3 reads CASSLYSMGANVLTF. As DNA, the CDR3 is TGTGCCAGCAGCCTGTATTCAATGGGGGCCAACGTCCTGACTTTC.

The rearrangement links TRBV7-9 to TRBJ1-5; D might be TRBD1 (5 bases). V was pared by 5 bases and J by 4 bases, with 15 bases between. The CDR3 runs 15 residues. The germline gives CDR1 SEHNR, CDR2 FQNEAQ (reference sequence). The CDR3 bases are TGTGCCAGCAGCCCGATCGGGGCAGCTAATCAGCCCCAGCATTTT. Protein sequence: CASSPIGAANQPQHF.

The CDR3 sequence: CASSVGPWANEKLFF. The CDR3 nucleotides read TGTGCCAGCAGCGTAGGGCCGTGGGCTAATGAAAAACTGTTTTTT. The chain links TRBV9 to TRBJ1-4; no definite D call. V was shortened by 0 bases and J by 3 bases, with 9 bases between the two germline ends. Germline CDR1 is SGDLS and CDR2 is YYNGEE. This CDR3 is 15 amino acids long.

This chain joins TRBV28 and TRBJ1-2, with a possible D match to TRBD1 (6 bases). V was trimmed by 6 bases and J by 8 bases, leaving 16 bases between them. This CDR3 contains 13 residues. CDR1 MDHEN and CDR2 SYDVKM come from the germline V gene. The DNA of the CDR3 is TGTGCCAGCAGGCTGGGGGGGGCGCAAGGCTACACCTTC. It codes for CASRLGGAQGYTF.

This clone was counted a single time. The gene calls are TRBV14 and TRBJ1-2; D unresolved. This CDR3 spans 12 amino acids. Trimming took 5 bases from V and 4 from J, leaving 8 bases between them. The germline V gene encodes CDR1 SGHDN and CDR2 FVKESK. This chain's CDR3 is CASSSGTYGYTF. DNA for the CDR3: TGTGCCAGCAGCTCCGGCACCTATGGCTACACCTTC.

The gene calls are TRBV5-8 and TRBJ2-1; TRBD1 or TRBD2 may be the D gene (5 bases each). Per the germline V gene, CDR1 is SGHTS and CDR2 is YDEGEE. V lost 7 bases and J lost 0, with 20 bases in between. The CDR3 extends over 17 amino acids. This CDR3 reads CASDWDRGPNSYNEQFF. The CDR3 nucleotides are TGTGCCAGCGATTGGGACCGGGGTCCTAACTCCTACAATGAGCAGTTCTTC.

V is TRBV9 and J is TRBJ2-1; D perhaps matches TRBD2 (5 bases). V was pared by 3 bases and J by 0 bases, with 13 bases between. The CDR3 runs to 16 residues. Germline CDR1 reads SGDLS; CDR2 reads YYNGEE. The CDR3 spells CASSGPAVSSYNEQFF. The CDR3 DNA follows: TGTGCCAGCAGCGGCCCAGCGGTTAGCTCCTACAATGAGCAGTTCTTC.

The chain carries TRBV28 and TRBJ1-3; D remains ambiguous. CDR3 length equals 11 residues. V was cut by 3 bases and J by 8 bases, with 5 bases left in between. The V gene's germline CDR1 is MDHEN and CDR2 SYDVKM. Here the CDR3 DNA reads TGTGCCAGCAGTTTCCTAGACACCATATATTTT. It encodes CASSFLDTIYF.

This clone was seen just once. CDR3 amino acids: CASSPLSGTGVGTEAFF. The CDR3 DNA follows: TGTGCCAGTAGTCCGCTATCCGGGACAGGGGTTGGCACTGAAGCTTTCTTT. This chain joins TRBV19 and TRBJ1-1; 10 nucleotides match TRBD1. J lost 4 bases, V lost 5 bases, and 13 bases had no gene match. Germline CDR1 and CDR2: LNHDA and SQIVND (reference sequence). The CDR3 runs to 17 residues.